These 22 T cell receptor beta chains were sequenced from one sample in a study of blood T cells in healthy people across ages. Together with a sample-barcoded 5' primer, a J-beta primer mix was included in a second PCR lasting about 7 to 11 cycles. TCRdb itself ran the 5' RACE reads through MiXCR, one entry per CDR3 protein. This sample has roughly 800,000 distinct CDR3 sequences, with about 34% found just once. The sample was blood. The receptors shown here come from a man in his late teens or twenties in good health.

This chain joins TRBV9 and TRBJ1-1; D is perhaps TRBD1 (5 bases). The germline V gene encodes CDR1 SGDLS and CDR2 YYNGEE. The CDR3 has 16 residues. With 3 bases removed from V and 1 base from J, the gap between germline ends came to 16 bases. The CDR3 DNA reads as TGTGCCAGCAGCGAGGCAGGGCGTCTCCCGAACACTGAAGCTTTCTTT. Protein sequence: CASSEAGRLPNTEAFF.

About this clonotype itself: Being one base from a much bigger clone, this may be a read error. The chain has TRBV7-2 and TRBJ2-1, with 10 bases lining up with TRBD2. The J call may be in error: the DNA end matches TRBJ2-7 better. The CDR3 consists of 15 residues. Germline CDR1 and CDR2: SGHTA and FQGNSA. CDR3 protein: CASSATSGTYNEQYF. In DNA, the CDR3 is TGTGCCAGCAGCGCCACTAGCGGGACCTACAATGAGCAGTACTTC.

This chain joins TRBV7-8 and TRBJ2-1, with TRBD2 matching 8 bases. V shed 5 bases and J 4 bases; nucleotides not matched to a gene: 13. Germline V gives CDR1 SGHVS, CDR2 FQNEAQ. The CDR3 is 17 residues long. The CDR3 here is CASSPGWGSGAYNEQFF. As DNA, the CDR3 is TGTGCCAGCAGCCCAGGTTGGGGTAGCGGGGCGTACAATGAGCAGTTCTTC.

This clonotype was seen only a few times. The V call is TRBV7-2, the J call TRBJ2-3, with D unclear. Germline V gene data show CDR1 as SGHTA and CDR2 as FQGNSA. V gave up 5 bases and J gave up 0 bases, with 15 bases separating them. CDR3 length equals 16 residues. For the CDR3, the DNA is TGTGCCAGCAGCAGCTACAGACTCCCTAGCACAGATACGCAGTATTTT. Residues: CASSSYRLPSTDTQYF.

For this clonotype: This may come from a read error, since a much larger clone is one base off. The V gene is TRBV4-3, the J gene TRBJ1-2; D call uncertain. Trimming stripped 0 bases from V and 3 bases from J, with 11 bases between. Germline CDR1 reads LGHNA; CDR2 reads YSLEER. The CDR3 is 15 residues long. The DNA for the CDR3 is TGCGCCAGCAGCCAAGAGATACAGAGGGACTATGGCTACACCTTC. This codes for CASSQEIQRDYGYTF.

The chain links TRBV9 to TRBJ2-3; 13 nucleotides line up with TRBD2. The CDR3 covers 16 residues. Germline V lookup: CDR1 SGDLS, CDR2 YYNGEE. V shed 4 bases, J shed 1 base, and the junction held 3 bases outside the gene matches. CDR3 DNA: TGTGCCAGCAGCACAGGGACTAGCGGGGGCACAGATACGCAGTATTTT. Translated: CASSTGTSGGTDTQYF. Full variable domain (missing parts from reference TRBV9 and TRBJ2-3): DSGVTQTPKHLITATGQRVTLRCSPRSGDLSVYWYQQSLDQGLQFLIQYYNGEERAKGNILERFSAQQFPDLHSELNLSSLELGDSALYFCASSTGTSGGTDTQYFGPGTRLTVL.

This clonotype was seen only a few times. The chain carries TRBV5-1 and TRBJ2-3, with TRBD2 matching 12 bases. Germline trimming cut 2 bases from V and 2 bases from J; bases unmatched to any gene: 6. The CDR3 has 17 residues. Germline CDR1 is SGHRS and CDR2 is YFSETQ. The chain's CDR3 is CASSLKTSGGPTDTQYF. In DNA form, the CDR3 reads TGCGCCAGCAGCTTAAAAACTAGCGGGGGGCCCACAGATACGCAGTATTTT.

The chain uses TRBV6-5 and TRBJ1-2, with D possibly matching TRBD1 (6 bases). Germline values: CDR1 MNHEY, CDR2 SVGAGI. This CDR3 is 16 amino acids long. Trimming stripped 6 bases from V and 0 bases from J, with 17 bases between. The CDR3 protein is CASRPGQLLTNYGYTF. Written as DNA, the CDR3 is TGTGCCAGCAGACCAGGACAGCTTCTTACTAACTATGGCTACACCTTC.

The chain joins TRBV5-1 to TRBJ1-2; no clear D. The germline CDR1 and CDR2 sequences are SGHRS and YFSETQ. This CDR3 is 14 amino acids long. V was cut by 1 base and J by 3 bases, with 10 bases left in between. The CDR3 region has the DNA TGCGCCAGCAGCTTGCGGAGGGTAGACTATGGCTACACCTTC. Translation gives CASSLRRVDYGYTF.

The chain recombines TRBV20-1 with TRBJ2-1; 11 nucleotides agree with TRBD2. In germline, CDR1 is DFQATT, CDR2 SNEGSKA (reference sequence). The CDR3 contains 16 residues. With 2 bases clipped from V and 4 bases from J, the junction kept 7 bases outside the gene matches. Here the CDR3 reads CSARSSGGLVYNEQFF. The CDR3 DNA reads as TGCAGTGCTAGATCTAGCGGGGGGCTAGTATACAATGAGCAGTTCTTC.

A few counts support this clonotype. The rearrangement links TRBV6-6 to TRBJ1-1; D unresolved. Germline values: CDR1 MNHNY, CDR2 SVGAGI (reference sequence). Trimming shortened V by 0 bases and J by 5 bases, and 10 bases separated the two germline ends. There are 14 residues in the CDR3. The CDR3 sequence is CASSYSRVGTEAFF. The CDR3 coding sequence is TGTGCCAGCAGTTACTCGAGGGTTGGGACTGAAGCTTTCTTT.

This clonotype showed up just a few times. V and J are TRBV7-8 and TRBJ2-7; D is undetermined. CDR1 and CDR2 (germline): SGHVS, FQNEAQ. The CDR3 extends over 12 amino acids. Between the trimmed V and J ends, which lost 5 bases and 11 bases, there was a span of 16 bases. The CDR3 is CASSPLGPAEYF. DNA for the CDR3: TGTGCCAGCAGCCCCCTCGGGCCTGCTGAGTACTTC.

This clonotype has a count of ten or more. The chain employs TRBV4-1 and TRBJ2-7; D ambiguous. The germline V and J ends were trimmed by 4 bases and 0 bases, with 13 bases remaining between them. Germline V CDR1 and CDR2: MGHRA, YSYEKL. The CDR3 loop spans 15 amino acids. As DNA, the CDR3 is TGCGCCAGCAGCCGAGGCCGGATGAACTCCTACGAGCAGTACTTC. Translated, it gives CASSRGRMNSYEQYF.

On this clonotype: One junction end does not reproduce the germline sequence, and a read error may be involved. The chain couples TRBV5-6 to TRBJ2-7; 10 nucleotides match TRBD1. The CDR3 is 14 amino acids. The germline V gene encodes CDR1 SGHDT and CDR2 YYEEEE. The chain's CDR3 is CAGRDRGSSYEQYF. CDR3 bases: TGTGCCGGCAGGGACAGGGGTAGCTCCTACGAGCAGTACTTC.

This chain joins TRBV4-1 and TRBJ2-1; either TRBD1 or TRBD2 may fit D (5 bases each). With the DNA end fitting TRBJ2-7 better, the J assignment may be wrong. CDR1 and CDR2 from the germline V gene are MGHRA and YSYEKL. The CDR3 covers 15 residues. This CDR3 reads CASSGGRVSYNEQYF. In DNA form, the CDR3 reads TGCGCCAGCAGCGGGGGAAGGGTATCCTACAATGAGCAGTACTTC.

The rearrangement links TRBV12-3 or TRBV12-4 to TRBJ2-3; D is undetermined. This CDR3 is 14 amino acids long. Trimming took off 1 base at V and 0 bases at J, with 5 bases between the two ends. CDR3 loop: CASSLGHSTDTQYF. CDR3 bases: TGTGCCAGCAGTTTAGGCCACAGCACAGATACGCAGTATTTT.

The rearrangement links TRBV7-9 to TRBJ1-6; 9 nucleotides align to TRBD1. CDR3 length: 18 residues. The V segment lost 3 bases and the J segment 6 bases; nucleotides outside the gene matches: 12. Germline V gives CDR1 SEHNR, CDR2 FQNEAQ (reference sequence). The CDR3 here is CASSFNLGGQGSNSPLHF. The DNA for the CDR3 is TGTGCCAGCAGCTTCAATTTAGGGGGACAGGGAAGTAATTCACCCCTCCACTTT.

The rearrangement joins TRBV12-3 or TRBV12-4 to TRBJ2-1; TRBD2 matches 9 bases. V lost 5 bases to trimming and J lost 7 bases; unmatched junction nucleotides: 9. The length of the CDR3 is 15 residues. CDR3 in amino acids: CASSPSSGALNEQFF. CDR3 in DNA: TGTGCCAGCAGTCCCTCTAGCGGGGCTTTGAATGAGCAGTTCTTC.

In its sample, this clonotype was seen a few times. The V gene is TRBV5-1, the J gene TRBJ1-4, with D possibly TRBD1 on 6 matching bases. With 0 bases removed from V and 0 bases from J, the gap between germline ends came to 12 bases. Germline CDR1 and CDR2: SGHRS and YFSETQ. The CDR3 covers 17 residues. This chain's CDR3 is CASSLATGMATNEKLFF. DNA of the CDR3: TGCGCCAGCAGCTTGGCGACAGGAATGGCAACTAATGAAAAACTGTTTTTT.

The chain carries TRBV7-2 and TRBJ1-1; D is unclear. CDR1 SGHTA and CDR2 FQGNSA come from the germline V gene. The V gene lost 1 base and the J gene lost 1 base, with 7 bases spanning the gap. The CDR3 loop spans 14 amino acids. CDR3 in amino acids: CASSLDKTNTEAFF. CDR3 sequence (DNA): TGTGCCAGCAGCTTAGACAAGACGAACACTGAAGCTTTCTTT. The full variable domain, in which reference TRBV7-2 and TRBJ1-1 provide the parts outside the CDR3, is GAGVSQSPSNKVTEKGKDVELRCDPISGHTALYWYRQSLGQGLEFLIYFQGNSAPDKSGLPSDRFSAERTGGSVSTLTIQRTQQEDSAVYLCASSLDKTNTEAFFGQGTRLTVV.

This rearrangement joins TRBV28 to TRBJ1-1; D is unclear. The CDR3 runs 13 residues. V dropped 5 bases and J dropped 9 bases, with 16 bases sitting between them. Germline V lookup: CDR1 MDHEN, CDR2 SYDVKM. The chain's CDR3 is CASSPPGMAQAFF. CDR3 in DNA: TGTGCCAGCAGTCCCCCGGGCATGGCCCAAGCTTTCTTT.

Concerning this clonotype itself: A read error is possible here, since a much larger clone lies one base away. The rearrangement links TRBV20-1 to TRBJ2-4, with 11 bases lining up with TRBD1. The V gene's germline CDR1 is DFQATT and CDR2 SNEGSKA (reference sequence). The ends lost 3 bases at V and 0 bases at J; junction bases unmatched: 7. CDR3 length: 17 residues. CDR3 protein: CSASWDRGSLAKNIQYF. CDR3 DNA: TGCAGTGCTAGTTGGGACAGGGGGAGCCTAGCCAAAAACATTCAGTACTTC.